Each of the 4 T cell receptor beta chains below was sequenced from the same sample in a study of T cell responses to AZD1222 COVID-19 vaccine. Using immunoSEQ multiplex PCR, the repertoire was profiled, and TCRdb retains in-frame clones only, with some absent. Counted here are about 120,000 clones, approximately 85% occurring once; the ten biggest clones make up 9% to 9.5%. Here the sequenced sample was peripheral blood, taken on day 0 of AZD1222 vaccination. The source is an adult in good health.

This sequence joins TRBV3-1 (or the pseudogene TRBV3-2) and TRBJ2-2; 11 bases agree with TRBD2. The length of the CDR3 is 19 residues. The germline V gene has CDR1 LGHDT and CDR2 YNNKEL (reference sequence). V gave up 3 bases and J gave up 0 bases; unmatched junction bases: 9. The CDR3 sequence is CASSHQLGLAVTNTGELFF. The CDR3 coding sequence is TGTGCCAGCAGCCACCAATTGGGACTAGCGGTGACGAACACCGGGGAGCTGTTTTTT.

The chain has TRBV5-1 and TRBJ1-4, with 8 bases fitting TRBD1. V trimming: 4 bases; J trimming: 0 bases; junction bases outside the gene matches: 11. CDR1 and CDR2 from the germline V gene are SGHRS and YFSETQ. This CDR3 region has 18 residues. This CDR3 reads CASSPGQGWEATNEKLFF. The DNA for the CDR3 is TGCGCCAGCAGCCCAGGACAGGGATGGGAAGCAACTAATGAAAAACTGTTTTTT.

This rearrangement joins TRBV7-9 to TRBJ2-3; D not certain. Germline CDR1 is SEHNR and CDR2 is FQNEAQ (reference sequence). The ends were cut back, 2 bases at V and 4 bases at J, with 13 bases in the middle. This CDR3 comprises 15 residues. Here the CDR3 reads CASSLRGAQPDTQYF. CDR3 bases: TGTGCCAGCAGCTTACGAGGAGCCCAGCCAGATACGCAGTATTTT.

The chain recombines TRBV27 with TRBJ1-2, with a tentative D call TRBD1 (5 bases). The germline CDR1 and CDR2 sequences are MNHEY and SMNVEV (reference sequence). Trimming took off 6 bases at V and 4 bases at J, with 9 bases between the two ends. CDR3 size: 12 residues. CDR3: CASSREGYGYTF. The CDR3 coding sequence is TGTGCCAGCAGCAGGGAGGGCTATGGCTACACCTTC.